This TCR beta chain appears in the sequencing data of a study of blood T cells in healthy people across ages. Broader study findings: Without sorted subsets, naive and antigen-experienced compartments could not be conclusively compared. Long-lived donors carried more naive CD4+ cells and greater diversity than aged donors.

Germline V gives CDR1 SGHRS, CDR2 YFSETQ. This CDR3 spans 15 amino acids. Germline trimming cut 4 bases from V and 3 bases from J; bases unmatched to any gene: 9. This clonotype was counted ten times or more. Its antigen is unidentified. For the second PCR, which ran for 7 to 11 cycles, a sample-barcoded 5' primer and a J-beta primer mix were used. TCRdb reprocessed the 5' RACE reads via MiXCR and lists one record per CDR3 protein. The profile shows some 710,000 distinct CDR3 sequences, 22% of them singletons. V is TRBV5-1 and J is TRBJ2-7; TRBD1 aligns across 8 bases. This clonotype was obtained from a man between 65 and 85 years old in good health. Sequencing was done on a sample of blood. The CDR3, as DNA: TGCGCCAGCAGCATCGGGACAGGCCATATCTACGAGCAGTACTTC. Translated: CASSIGTGHIYEQYF.